Reported below is one TCR beta chain. Its antigen is unidentified. Unmatched junction bases numbered 3, after V lost 6 bases and J lost 9 bases. CDR1 and CDR2 (germline): MNHEY, SVGAGI. This CDR3 comprises 14 residues. The TCR alpha and TCR beta cDNA libraries, bearing sample barcodes and UMIs, were generated by 5'RACE using constant-segment primers. TCRdb reprocessed the 5' RACE reads with MiXCR, giving one entry per CDR3 protein. The sample gives hundreds of thousands of distinct CDR3 sequences, approximately 18% of which show up once; approximately 12% is in the top ten. These data originate in a study of T-cell memory formation after mild COVID-19. On the study more broadly: There were largely donor-specific TCR clusters. Study-wide results and caveats: Of the contracting clones, CD4+ ones lay mainly in CM and EM, and CD8+ ones in EMRA. Clones from the second wave (peaking day 37) had unconfirmed SARS-CoV-2 specificity.

The TCR sequence derives from an adult woman who had mild COVID-19 (a few samples of this study predate the infection). Cell type and time point are not known. Input material: PBMCs or a T cell subset sorted from them (not recorded which). The chain carries TRBV6-5 and TRBJ2-1; 15 nucleotides align to TRBD2. CDR3 bases: TGTGCCAGCAGAGGACTAGCGGGAGGGATTGAGCAGTTCTTC. As protein: CASRGLAGGIEQFF.